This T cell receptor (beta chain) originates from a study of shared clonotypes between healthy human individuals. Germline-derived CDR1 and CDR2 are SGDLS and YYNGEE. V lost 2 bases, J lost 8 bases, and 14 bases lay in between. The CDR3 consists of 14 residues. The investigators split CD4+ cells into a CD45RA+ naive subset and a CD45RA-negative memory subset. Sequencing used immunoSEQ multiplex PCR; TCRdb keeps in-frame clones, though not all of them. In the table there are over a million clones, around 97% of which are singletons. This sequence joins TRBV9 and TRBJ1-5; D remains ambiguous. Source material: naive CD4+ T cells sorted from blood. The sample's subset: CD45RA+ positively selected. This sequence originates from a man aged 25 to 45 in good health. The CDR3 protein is CASSVNGFQEPQHF. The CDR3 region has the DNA TGTGCCAGCAGCGTCAACGGGTTCCAAGAGCCCCAGCATTTT. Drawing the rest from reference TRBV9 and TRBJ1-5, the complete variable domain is DSGVTQTPKHLITATGQRVTLRCSPRSGDLSVYWYQQSLDQGLQFLIQYYNGEERAKGNILERFSAQQFPDLHSELNLSSLELGDSALYFCASSVNGFQEPQHFGDGTRLSIL.